The present TCR beta chain was sequenced within a study of T cells after yellow fever vaccination. A process of 5'RACE template switching, which added a universal primer site and UMIs, was used to make TCR cDNA. TCRdb re-analysed the 5' RACE reads in MiXCR, keeping a single row per CDR3 protein. Of 400,000 to 650,000 distinct CDR3 sequences in the sample, 21% were seen once. The CDR3 length is 15 residues. Germline-derived CDR1 and CDR2 are LGHNA and YSLEER. V was clipped by 3 bases and J by 4 bases, with 10 bases between them. This clonotype was detected a few times. Source: PBMCs, taken more than 20 days after the first yellow fever vaccination. This chain joins TRBV4-3 and TRBJ2-6, with no clear D. The receptor was derived from a man aged 18-30 years who received the YFV17D yellow fever vaccine. CDR3 DNA sequence: TGCGCCAGCAGCCAGGAGTCAAAGGGGGCCAACGTCCTGACTTTC. It specifies CASSQESKGANVLTF.